Listed below are T cell receptor beta chains from one sample, sequenced in a study of blood T cell repertoires in COVID-19. Here immunoSEQ multiplex PCR was the method, and the copy in TCRdb shows in-frame clones only, minus some. This sample has roughly 210,000 clones, with around 84% found just once. Source material: peripheral blood. The receptor source for this set is an elderly woman with COVID-19, enrolled during active disease. CDR3s include the opening cysteine and the closing phenylalanine or tryptophan. A D gene is named only where the DNA matches it firmly. Clone size is not always given. Where it is, it says once, few, many or a class for expanded clones.

TRBV7-2	TRBD1	TRBJ1-3	-	TGTGCCAGCAGCTTAGAGACAGGGGCTGGAAACACCATATATTTT	CASSLETGAGNTIYF
TRBV3-1/TRBV3-2	-	TRBJ2-2	-	TGTGCCAGCAGCGCACAGGGAACCGGGGAGCTGTTTTTT	CASSAQGTGELFF
TRBV7-2	TRBD1	TRBJ1-6	-	TGTGCCAGCAGCTTGGTCAGGGGGGAATCACCCCTCCACTTT	CASSLVRGESPLHF
TRBV19	TRBD1	TRBJ1-3	few	TGTGCCAGTAGGGAGCGGGACAGGCTAAACACCATATATTTT	CASRERDRLNTIYF
TRBV28	TRBD1	TRBJ1-5	-	TGTGCCAGCAGCGCTACAGGGGGCTCTTATAGCAATCAGCCCCAGCATTTT	CASSATGGSYSNQPQHF
TRBV5-1	-	TRBJ2-3	-	TGCGCCAGCAGCTCCAAAGGGGGTACTAGCACAGATACGCAGTATTTT	CASSSKGGTSTDTQYF
TRBV7-2	-	TRBJ1-4	-	TGTGCCAGCAGCCCTGGGGGCAGATCCAATGAAAAACTGTTTTTT	CASSPGGRSNEKLFF
TRBV5-1	-	TRBJ1-3	-	TGCGCCAGCAGCTTGGGGCAGGGGTTTTCTGGAAACACCATATATTTT	CASSLGQGFSGNTIYF
TRBV5-1	TRBD1	TRBJ1-1	-	TGCGCCAGCAGCCGAACAGGGGAACGCATGAACACTGAAGCTTTCTTT	CASSRTGERMNTEAFF
TRBV5-1	TRBD2	TRBJ2-3	-	TGCGCCAGCAGCTTGCAGCTAGCGGGGGGAACAGATACGCAGTATTTT	CASSLQLAGGTDTQYF
TRBV5-1	TRBD2	TRBJ2-5	-	TGCGCCAGCAGCTGGATAGCGGGGGGTAAAGAGACCCAGTACTTC	CASSWIAGGKETQYF
TRBV4-1	-	TRBJ1-1	few	TGCGCCAGCAGCCAAGATGAGGGGAGGCAGGCGGGTAAGTCTGAAGCTTTCTTT	CASSQDEGRQAGKSEAFF
TRBV3-1/TRBV3-2	TRBD1	TRBJ2-4	few	TGTGCCAGCAGCCAAGCATTAGACAGGGGAGGCAAAAACATTCAGTACTTC	CASSQALDRGGKNIQYF
TRBV27	TRBD2	TRBJ2-7	few	TGTGCCAGCAGTTCGGGAGGAATCTACGAGCAGTACTTC	CASSSGGIYEQYF
TRBV7-9	TRBD1	TRBJ1-4	-	TGTGCCAGCAGCCTCAAATCCGGGACAGGGGGTGAAAAACTGTTTTTT	CASSLKSGTGGEKLFF
TRBV4-2	TRBD2	TRBJ2-1	-	TGTGCCAGCAGCCAGGAAATAGCGGGGGGGCCTTATGAGCAGTTCTTC	CASSQEIAGGPYEQFF
TRBV6-5	TRBD1	TRBJ1-6	-	TGTGCCGGACAATCTGGGACAGGGAATAATTCACCCCTCCACTTT	CAGQSGTGNNSPLHF
TRBV24-1	TRBD1	TRBJ1-1	once	TGTGCCACCAGGGGACAGGGGAGCACTGAAGCTTTCTTT	CATRGQGSTEAFF
TRBV18	TRBD1	TRBJ1-2	-	TGTGCCAGCTCGCCACCCCGGGACAGGGTGGATTCTGGCTACACCTTC	CASSPPRDRVDSGYTF
TRBV5-4	TRBD1	TRBJ1-2	few	TGTGCCAGCAGCTCAGGGACAGGAGCTAACTATGGCTACACCTTC	CASSSGTGANYGYTF
TRBV6-5	-	TRBJ2-1	once	TGTGCCAGCAGTAGGGGCAATGAGCAGTTCTTC	CASSRGNEQFF
TRBV18	-	TRBJ1-1	-	TGTGCCAGCTCACCATCACATGGGCAGGGTAACACTGAAGCTTTCTTT	CASSPSHGQGNTEAFF
TRBV7-2	TRBD2	TRBJ2-3	-	TGTGCCAGCAGCTACTCCAGTCTAGCGGGGTATACGCAGTATTTT	CASSYSSLAGYTQYF
TRBV28	TRBD1	TRBJ1-4	once	TGTGCCAGCAGGTCAACGCCGGGACAGAGTACAACTAATGAAAAACTGTTTTTT	CASRSTPGQSTTNEKLFF
TRBV2	-	TRBJ1-2	-	TGTGCCAGCAGTCATAACCGGGACACATATGGCTACACCTTC	CASSHNRDTYGYTF
TRBV11-1	TRBD2	TRBJ2-1	-	TGTGCCAGCAGCTTAGCGATAGCGGGGGGCCTAACCTACAATGAGCAGTTCTTC	CASSLAIAGGLTYNEQFF
TRBV4-1	TRBD2	TRBJ2-2	-	TGCGCCAGCAGCCAAGTATGGGCTAGGCTGACCCTCCGGGGGGACACCGGGGAGCTGTTTTTT	CASSQVWARLTLRGDTGELFF
TRBV27	-	TRBJ1-1	once	TGTGCCAGCAGTTACAAGACTAACACTGAAGCTTTCTTT	CASSYKTNTEAFF
TRBV27	TRBD1	TRBJ1-4	-	TGTGCCAGCAGTTTGGGACAGGGACGAAAACTGTTTTTT	CASSLGQGRKLFF
TRBV27	-	TRBJ2-3	-	TGTGCCAGCAGGTTGACACCGGGGGGCACAGATACGCAGTATTTT	CASRLTPGGTDTQYF
TRBV28	-	TRBJ1-4	-	TGTGCCAGCAGTTGGGAGGCACGGGGTGAAAAACTGTTTTTT	CASSWEARGEKLFF
TRBV2	TRBD1	TRBJ1-6	few	TGTGCCACCACGGGACAGGGGTTTTCACCCCTCCACTTT	CATTGQGFSPLHF
TRBV4-1	-	TRBJ1-2	-	TGCGCCAGCAGCCAAAACGCCGGATCGGGGAACAACTATGGCTACACCTTC	CASSQNAGSGNNYGYTF
TRBV7-2	TRBD2	TRBJ2-5	-	TGTGCCAGCAGCTTAACAGCGGGGGGCGGTGAGACCCAGTACTTC	CASSLTAGGGETQYF
TRBV7-8	-	TRBJ1-1	-	TGTGCCAGCAGGGCACAGGGCTGGGTAGTCTTGAACACTGAAGCTTTCTTT	CASRAQGWVVLNTEAFF
TRBV19	TRBD2	TRBJ2-5	-	TGTGCCAGTAGTATTGGGGGGGGAGAGACCCAGTACTTC	CASSIGGGETQYF
TRBV10-2	-	TRBJ1-2	-	TGCGCCAGCAGTGAGTCCCCAGGTTCATATGGCTACACCTTC	CASSESPGSYGYTF
TRBV30	TRBD1	TRBJ1-4	once	TGTGCCTGGAGTGGAAACCTACAGGGGAACGTGGTTTTT	CAWSGNLQGNVVF
TRBV5-1	-	TRBJ2-7	-	TGCGCCAGCAGCCCCAGGGGGGATTCCTACGAGCAGTACTTC	CASSPRGDSYEQYF
TRBV6-5	-	TRBJ2-5	-	TGTGCCAGCAGACGGACACTGCAAGAGACCCAGTACTTC	CASRRTLQETQYF
TRBV6-1	-	TRBJ1-2	-	TGTGCCAGCAGTGAAGGTCGGGGGGCGCTCAGCTATGGCTACACCTTC	CASSEGRGALSYGYTF
TRBV2	-	TRBJ1-2	-	TGTGCCAGCAGCCTTACAGGGTACTATGGCTACACCTTC	CASSLTGYYGYTF
TRBV5-4	-	TRBJ2-5	-	TGTGCCAGCAGCTTGATCGCACGCGTACAAGAGACCCAGTACTTC	CASSLIARVQETQYF
TRBV5-1	-	TRBJ1-1	-	TGCGCCAGCAGCCCGGACAGCTTGAACACTGAAGCTTTCTTT	CASSPDSLNTEAFF
TRBV5-1	TRBD2	TRBJ2-2	-	TGCGCCAGCAGCTTGGAGGGACTAGCGAACACCGGGGAGCTGTTTTTT	CASSLEGLANTGELFF
TRBV18	TRBD1	TRBJ1-5	-	TGTGCCAGCTCATCGGGACAGGGTAACCAGCCCCAGCATTTT	CASSSGQGNQPQHF
TRBV19	-	TRBJ1-1	-	TGTGCCAGTAGCTGGGGCAGGGCCACATCAATGAACACTGAAGCTTTCTTT	CASSWGRATSMNTEAFF
TRBV28	TRBD2	TRBJ2-1	-	TGTGCCAGCAGTTCTCAAGGACTAGCGGGTTACAATGAGCAGTTCTTC	CASSSQGLAGYNEQFF
TRBV3-1/TRBV3-2	-	TRBJ2-3	-	TGTGCCAGCAGCCAAGGGCCGGGGGATACGCAGTATTTT	CASSQGPGDTQYF
TRBV6-1	-	TRBJ1-6	-	TGTGCCAGCAGTGAAAGGACAGCAAATAATTCACCCCTCCACTTT	CASSERTANNSPLHF
TRBV7-2	-	TRBJ1-5	-	TGTGCCAGCAGCTTATCTCCGGGGGGGGGTTGGCCCCAGCATTTT	CASSLSPGGGWPQHF
TRBV6-5	TRBD2	TRBJ2-3	-	TGTGCCAGCAGTTACTCGAGCGGGGGGTGGGATACGCAGTATTTT	CASSYSSGGWDTQYF
TRBV3-1/TRBV3-2	TRBD1	TRBJ2-1	-	TGTGCCAGCAGCAGTCAGGGGGCCTCCTACAATGAGCAGTTCTTC	CASSSQGASYNEQFF
TRBV7-8	TRBD2	TRBJ2-3	-	TGTGCCAGCAGCTTGCTAGCGGGGGGAGTCACAGATACGCAGTATTTT	CASSLLAGGVTDTQYF
TRBV10-2	-	TRBJ2-5	-	TGCGCCAGCAGTGATGTCGGGGGTGAGACCCAGTACTTC	CASSDVGGETQYF
TRBV2	-	TRBJ2-2	-	TGTGCCAGCAGTGAAATGTGGGGAGCGAACACCGGGGAGCTGTTTTTT	CASSEMWGANTGELFF
TRBV6-6	TRBD1	TRBJ1-6	-	TGTGCCAGCAGTCAGGGGGCGCAATCTTCACCCCTCCACTTT	CASSQGAQSSPLHF
TRBV3-1/TRBV3-2	-	TRBJ2-2	-	TGTGCCAGCAGCCAGCGGGGGGAGCTGTTTTTT	CASSQRGELFF
TRBV5-5	-	TRBJ2-3	-	TGTGCCAGCAGCCAAACCTATCCTAGCGCAGGTACGCAGTATTTT	CASSQTYPSAGTQYF
TRBV28	TRBD1	TRBJ2-1	-	TGTGCCAGCACCCCCGCACAGGGGAATCGTATAAGACATGAGCAGTTCTTC	CASTPAQGNRIRHEQFF